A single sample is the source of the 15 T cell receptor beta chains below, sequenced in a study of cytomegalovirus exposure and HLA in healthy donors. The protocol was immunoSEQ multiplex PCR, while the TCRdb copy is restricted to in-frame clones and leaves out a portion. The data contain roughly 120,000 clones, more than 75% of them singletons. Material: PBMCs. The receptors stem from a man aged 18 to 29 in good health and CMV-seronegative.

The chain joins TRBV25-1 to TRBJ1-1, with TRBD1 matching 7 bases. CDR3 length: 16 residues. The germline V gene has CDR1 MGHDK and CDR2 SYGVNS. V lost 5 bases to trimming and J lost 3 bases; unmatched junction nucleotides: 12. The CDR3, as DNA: TGTGCCAGCAGTCCCCGCCCCGGGACAGTTGACACTGAAGCTTTCTTT. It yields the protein CASSPRPGTVDTEAFF.

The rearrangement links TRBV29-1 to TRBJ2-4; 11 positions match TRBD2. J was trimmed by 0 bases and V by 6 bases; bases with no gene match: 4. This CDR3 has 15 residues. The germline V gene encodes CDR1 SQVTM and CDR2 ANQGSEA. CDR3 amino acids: CSVLGLAGAKNIQYF. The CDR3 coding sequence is TGCAGCGTCCTAGGACTAGCGGGAGCCAAAAACATTCAGTACTTC.

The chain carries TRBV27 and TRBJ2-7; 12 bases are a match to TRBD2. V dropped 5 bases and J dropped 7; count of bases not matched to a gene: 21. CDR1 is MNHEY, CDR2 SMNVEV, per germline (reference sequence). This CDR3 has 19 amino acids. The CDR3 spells CASSPAGRRTSGGSKEQYF. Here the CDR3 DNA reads TGTGCCAGCAGTCCCGCAGGGCGTCGAACTAGCGGGGGGTCGAAAGAGCAGTACTTC.

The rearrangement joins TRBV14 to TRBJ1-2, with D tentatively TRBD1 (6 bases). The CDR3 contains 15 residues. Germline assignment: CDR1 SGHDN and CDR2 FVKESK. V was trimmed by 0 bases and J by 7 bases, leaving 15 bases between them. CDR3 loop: CASSQEGRGHGGYTF. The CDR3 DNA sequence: TGTGCCAGCAGCCAAGAAGGCAGGGGACACGGTGGCTACACCTTC.

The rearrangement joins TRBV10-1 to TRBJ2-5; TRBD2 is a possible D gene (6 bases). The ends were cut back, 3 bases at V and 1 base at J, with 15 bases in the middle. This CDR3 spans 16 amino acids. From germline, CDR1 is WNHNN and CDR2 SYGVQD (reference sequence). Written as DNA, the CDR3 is TGCGCCAGCAGTGACTTGGAGGGGTTCAGCCAAGAGACCCAGTACTTC. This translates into CASSDLEGFSQETQYF.

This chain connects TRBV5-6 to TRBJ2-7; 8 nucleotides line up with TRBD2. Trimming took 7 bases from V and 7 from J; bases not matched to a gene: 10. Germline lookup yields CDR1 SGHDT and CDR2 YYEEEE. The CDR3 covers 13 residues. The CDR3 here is CASGLSGGWEQYF. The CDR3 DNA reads TGTGCCAGCGGCCTCAGCGGGGGATGGGAGCAGTACTTC.

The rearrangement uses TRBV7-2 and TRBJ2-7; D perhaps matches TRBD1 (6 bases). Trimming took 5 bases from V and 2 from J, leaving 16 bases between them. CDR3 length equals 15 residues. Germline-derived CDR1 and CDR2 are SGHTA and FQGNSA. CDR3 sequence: CASSPAGTSAYEQYF. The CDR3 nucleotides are TGTGCCAGCAGCCCGGCCGGGACATCCGCCTACGAGCAGTACTTC.

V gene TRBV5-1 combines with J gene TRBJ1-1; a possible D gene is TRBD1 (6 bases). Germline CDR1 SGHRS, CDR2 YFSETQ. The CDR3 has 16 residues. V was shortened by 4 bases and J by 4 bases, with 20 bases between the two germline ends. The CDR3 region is CASSPEGGARGTEAFF. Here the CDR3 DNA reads TGCGCCAGCAGCCCCGAGGGGGGGGCGAGGGGCACTGAAGCTTTCTTT.

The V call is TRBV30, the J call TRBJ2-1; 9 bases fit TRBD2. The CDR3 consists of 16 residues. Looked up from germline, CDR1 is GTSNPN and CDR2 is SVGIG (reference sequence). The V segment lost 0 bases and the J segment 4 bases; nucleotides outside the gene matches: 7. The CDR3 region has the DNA TGTGCCTGGAGTGTACCTAGGACTAGCGAATACAATGAGCAGTTCTTC. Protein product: CAWSVPRTSEYNEQFF.

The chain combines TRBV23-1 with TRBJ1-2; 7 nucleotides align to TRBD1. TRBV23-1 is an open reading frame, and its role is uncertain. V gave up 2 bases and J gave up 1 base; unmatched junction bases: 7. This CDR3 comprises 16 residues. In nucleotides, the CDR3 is TGCGCCAGCAGTCAAGGGACAGCTTCGTTTAACTATGGCTACACCTTC. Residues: CASSQGTASFNYGYTF.

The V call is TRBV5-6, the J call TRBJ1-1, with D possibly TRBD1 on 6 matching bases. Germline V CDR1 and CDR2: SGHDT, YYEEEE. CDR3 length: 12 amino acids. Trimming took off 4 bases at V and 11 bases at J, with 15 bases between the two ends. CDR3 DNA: TGTGCCAGCAGCCGGCCGGACAGAGAGGCTTTCTTT. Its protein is CASSRPDREAFF. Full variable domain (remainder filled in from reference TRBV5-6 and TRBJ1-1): DAGVTQSPTHLIKTRGQQVTLRCSPKSGHDTVSWYQQALGQGPQFIFQYYEEEERQRGNFPDRFSGHQFPNYSSELNVNALLLGDSALYLCASSRPDREAFFGQGTRLTVV.

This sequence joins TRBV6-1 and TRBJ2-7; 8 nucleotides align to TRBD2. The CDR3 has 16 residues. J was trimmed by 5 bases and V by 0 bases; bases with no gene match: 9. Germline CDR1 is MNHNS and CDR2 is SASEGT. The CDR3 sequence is CASSEAHGRGFDEQYF. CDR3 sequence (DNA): TGTGCCAGCAGTGAAGCTCACGGGAGGGGGTTCGACGAGCAGTACTTC.

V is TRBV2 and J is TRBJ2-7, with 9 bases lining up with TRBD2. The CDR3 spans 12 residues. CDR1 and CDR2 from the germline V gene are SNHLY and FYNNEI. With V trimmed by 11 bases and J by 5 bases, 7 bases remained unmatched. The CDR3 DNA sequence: TGTGCCGGAGGGACTAGCAGGCACGAGCAGTACTTC. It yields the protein CAGGTSRHEQYF.

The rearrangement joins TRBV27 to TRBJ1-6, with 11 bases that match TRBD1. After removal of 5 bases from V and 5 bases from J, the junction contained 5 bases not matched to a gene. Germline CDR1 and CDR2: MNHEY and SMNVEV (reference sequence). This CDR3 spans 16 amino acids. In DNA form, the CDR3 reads TGTGCCAGCAGTCTCAGGACAGGGGGCAATAATTCACCCCTCCACTTT. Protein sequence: CASSLRTGGNNSPLHF.

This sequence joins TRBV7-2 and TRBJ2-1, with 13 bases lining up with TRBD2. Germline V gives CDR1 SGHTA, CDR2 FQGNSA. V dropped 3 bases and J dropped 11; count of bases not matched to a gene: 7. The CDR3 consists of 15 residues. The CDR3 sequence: CASSLRTSGGSQQFF. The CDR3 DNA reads TGTGCCAGCAGCTTGCGGACTAGCGGGGGTTCCCAGCAGTTCTTC.